A single sample is the source of the 23 T cell receptor beta chains below, sequenced in a study of molecular identifiers for immune sequencing clone quantification. One entry per CDR3 protein results from TCRdb running MiXCR on the PCR reads. The sample has about 500,000 distinct CDR3 sequences, about a fifth seen once. Sequencing was performed on naive CD8+ T cells from blood, with Jurkat cell RNA spiked in. The subset is: FACS-sorted CD8+CD4-CCR7+CD45RA+ naive T cells. These receptors originate from a human donor in good health. Some libraries in this study had Jurkat cell RNA spiked in.

The chain carries TRBV25-1 and TRBJ2-7; TRBD1 is a possible D gene (6 bases). CDR1 and CDR2 (germline): MGHDK, SYGVNS. Trimming stripped 8 bases from V and 3 bases from J, with 17 bases between. This CDR3 spans 14 amino acids. CDR3 sequence: CASGTQGRGYEQYF. CDR3 bases: TGTGCCAGCGGGACACAGGGTAGGGGCTACGAGCAGTACTTC.

The table lists this clonotype with many counts. The chain carries TRBV29-1 and TRBJ2-5; 14 positions match TRBD2. With V trimmed by 0 bases and J by 1 base, 16 bases remained unmatched. This CDR3 has 21 residues. Germline V gene data show CDR1 as SQVTM and CDR2 as ANQGSEA. CDR3: CSVEDERPGLAGANFQETQYF. The DNA of the CDR3 is TGCAGCGTTGAAGACGAAAGGCCGGGACTAGCGGGGGCTAATTTCCAAGAGACCCAGTACTTC.

Details on this clonotype: The missing conserved phenylalanine or tryptophan at the end of this CDR3 makes a read error likely. V gene TRBV18 combines with J gene TRBJ1-1; possible D gene TRBD1, 5 bases. V was pared by 3 bases and J by 11 bases, with 10 bases between. This CDR3 is 11 amino acids long. Germline loops: CDR1 KGHSH, CDR2 LQKENI. CDR3 residues: CASSPGTEAFL. The CDR3 coding sequence is TGTGCCAGCTCACCCGGGACCGAGGCTTTCCTT.

Turning to this clonotype: A clone one base away is much larger, so this may be a read error. No conserved phenylalanine or tryptophan ends this CDR3, so it is likely a read error. This CDR3 is CASSLKAGGPVEQYL. CDR3 in DNA: TGTGCCAGCAGCTTAAAAGCGGGAGGGCCTGTCGAGCAGTACCTC. This chain joins TRBV7-2 and TRBJ2-7; 10 bases map to TRBD2. This CDR3 region has 15 residues. Per germline, CDR1 SGHTA and CDR2 FQGNSA. V was clipped by 2 bases and J by 6 bases; unmatched bases: 7.

This clonotype was observed a few times. The V call is TRBV7-9, the J call TRBJ2-5; no clear D gene. Germline V gene lookup returns CDR1 SEHNR and CDR2 FQNEAQ (reference sequence). V lost 3 bases and J lost 5, with 7 bases in between. This CDR3 is 12 amino acids long. The CDR3, as DNA: TGTGCCAGCAGCTTTCGTCGGGAGACCCAGTACTTC. It specifies CASSFRRETQYF. Based on the CDR3 plus reference TRBV7-9 and TRBJ2-5, the full variable domain is DTGVSQNPRHKITKRGQNVTFRCDPISEHNRLYWYRQTLGQGPEFLTYFQNEAQLEKSRLLSDRFSAERPKGSFSTLEIQRTEQGDSAMYLCASSFRRETQYFGPGTRLLVL.

This clonotype has just one count. The missing conserved phenylalanine or tryptophan at the end of this CDR3 makes a read error likely. The gene calls are TRBV14 and TRBJ1-4; 10 nucleotides match TRBD1. The trim removed 2 bases at V and 8 bases at J, leaving 5 bases unmatched. The CDR3 is 15 residues long. Germline V gives CDR1 SGHDN, CDR2 FVKESK. The CDR3 loop is CASSQPDRGDEKLFL. The DNA of the CDR3 is TGTGCCAGCAGCCAACCGGACAGGGGGGACGAAAAACTGTTTCTT.

This clonotype was seen only a few times. This chain joins TRBV27 and TRBJ2-1; 10 bases align to TRBD2. J gave up 8 bases and V 1 base, and 5 bases lay outside the gene matches. The CDR3 extends over 15 amino acids. CDR1 and CDR2 from the germline V gene are MNHEY and SMNVEV (reference sequence). In nucleotides, the CDR3 is TGTGCCAGCAGTTTATTTAGCGGGAGGCCAGATGAGCAGTTCTTC. Translation: CASSLFSGRPDEQFF.

CDR3 nucleotides: TGTGCCAGCAGTAAGCAGGGGGCAGAACAAGAGACCCAGTACTTC. Encoded protein: CASSKQGAEQETQYF. The chain recombines TRBV12-3 or TRBV12-4 with TRBJ2-5, with 8 bases that match TRBD1. Unmatched junction bases numbered 7, after V lost 5 bases and J lost 2 bases. CDR3 length: 15 residues.

The V gene is TRBV25-1, the J gene TRBJ1-1, with no clear D. The V end lost 4 bases, the J end lost 0 bases, and 18 bases lay between the germline ends. The CDR3 spans 17 residues. The germline gives CDR1 MGHDK, CDR2 SYGVNS. CDR3 nucleotides: TGTGCCAGCAGTGGACCCTTAGGGCAGCTCATGAACACTGAAGCTTTCTTT. Encoded protein: CASSGPLGQLMNTEAFF.

This clonotype was seen more than once but under ten times. The V gene is TRBV2, the J gene TRBJ2-2, with 10 bases matching TRBD1. The CDR3 is made up of 17 amino acids. Per the germline V gene, CDR1 is SNHLY and CDR2 is FYNNEI. J lost 6 bases, V lost 6 bases, and 13 bases had no gene match. The chain's CDR3 is CASRQNPGQGFPGELFF. DNA of the CDR3: TGTGCCAGCAGACAAAATCCGGGACAGGGGTTCCCCGGGGAGCTGTTTTTT.

This clonotype was seen at least ten times. The rearrangement links TRBV29-1 to TRBJ1-1; possibly TRBD1 for D (5 bases). Germline CDR1 SQVTM, CDR2 ANQGSEA. Trimming left V 4 bases short and J 4 bases short, with 10 bases between. The CDR3 runs 12 residues. CDR3 loop: CSVVGGGTEAFF. DNA of the CDR3: TGCAGCGTTGTTGGGGGGGGCACTGAAGCTTTCTTT. Full variable domain (rest looked up from reference TRBV29-1 and TRBJ1-1): SAVISQKPSRDICQRGTSLTIQCQVDSQVTMMFWYRQQPGQSLTLIATANQGSEATYESGFVIDKFPISRPNLTFSTLTVSNMSPEDSSIYLCSVVGGGTEAFFGQGTRLTVV.

Remarks on this clonotype: A much larger clone differs from this one at a single base, so this may be a read error. This chain connects TRBV25-1 to TRBJ2-5; no reliable D call. The CDR3 sequence is 15 residues long. Germline loops: CDR1 MGHDK, CDR2 SYGVNS. The CDR3: CASGEYSAVKETQYF. Written as DNA, the CDR3 is TGTGCCAGCGGTGAATATTCGGCAGTTAAAGAGACCCAGTACTTC.

The J gene is TRBJ2-7, the V gene TRBV4-3, with TRBD1 matching 7 bases. The germline V gene has CDR1 LGHNA and CDR2 YSLEER. Trimming removed 3 bases from V and 2 bases from J; junction bases left unmatched: 7. There are 15 residues in the CDR3. Here the CDR3 reads CASSQRTGFPYEQYF. The CDR3 coding sequence is TGCGCCAGCAGCCAGCGGACAGGCTTCCCCTACGAGCAGTACTTC.

This clonotype was observed a handful of times. V gene TRBV6-2 or TRBV6-3 combines with J gene TRBJ2-2; 9 bases are a match to TRBD1. This CDR3 is 15 amino acids long. From germline, CDR1 is MNHEY and CDR2 SVGEGT. J gave up 0 bases and V 4 bases, and 0 bases lay outside the gene matches. DNA of the CDR3: TGTGCCAGCAGTTGGACAGGGGCGAACACCGGGGAGCTGTTTTTT. Translated: CASSWTGANTGELFF.

With regard to this clonotype: A much larger clone lies a single base off, so this may be a read error. The chain is built from TRBV6-1 and TRBJ2-1; D is uncertain. The CDR3 has 13 amino acids. The germline V and J ends were trimmed by 4 bases and 4 bases, with 8 bases remaining between them. Per the germline V gene, CDR1 is MNHNS and CDR2 is SASEGT. CDR3 nucleotide sequence: TGTGCCAGCAGTGCGCAGGAGTACAATGAGCAGTTCTTC. Translating it yields CASSAQEYNEQFF.

The V gene is TRBV7-2, the J gene TRBJ1-6, with TRBD1 matching 9 bases. Trimming removed 5 bases from V and 3 bases from J; junction bases left unmatched: 2. The CDR3 totals 15 residues. Per the germline V gene, CDR1 is SGHTA and CDR2 is FQGNSA. The CDR3 here is CASSPTGGYNSPLHF. The CDR3 DNA follows: TGTGCCAGCAGCCCGACAGGGGGCTATAATTCACCCCTCCACTTT.

The gene calls are TRBV6-2 or TRBV6-3 and TRBJ2-3; a weak D match, TRBD1 (6 bases). CDR3 length: 16 residues. V lost 5 bases and J 0 bases, leaving 15 bases between the germline ends. Germline assignment: CDR1 MNHEY and CDR2 SVGEGT. CDR3 DNA sequence: TGTGCCAGCAGTCCCGGACAGTCCCTGAGCACAGATACGCAGTATTTT. It yields the protein CASSPGQSLSTDTQYF.

This clonotype turned up a few times. The chain joins TRBV27 to TRBJ2-7; 10 positions match TRBD2. The J segment lost 6 bases and the V segment lost 0 bases, leaving 5 bases of the junction unmatched. The CDR3 loop spans 15 amino acids. Germline V gene data show CDR1 as MNHEY and CDR2 as SMNVEV (reference sequence). The DNA for the CDR3 is TGTGCCAGCAGTTTATCGGCTAGCGGGAGTACCGAGCAGTACTTC. It translates to CASSLSASGSTEQYF.

The rearrangement joins TRBV11-1 to TRBJ2-7; no clear D. The CDR3 contains 16 residues. The germline V and J ends were trimmed by 4 bases and 3 bases, with 19 bases remaining between them. Germline lookup yields CDR1 SGHAT and CDR2 FQDESV (reference sequence). CDR3 DNA sequence: TGTGCCAGCAGCTCGGCAAAAGAAAGCCGTCTCTACGAGCAGTACTTC. It specifies CASSSAKESRLYEQYF.

This clonotype has a handful of counts. The junction departs from the called germline gene at one end, perhaps through a read error. The rearrangement joins TRBV20-1 to TRBJ2-7; D is unresolved. Germline V gives CDR1 DFQATT, CDR2 SNEGSKA (reference sequence). The CDR3 contains 15 residues. In nucleotides, the CDR3 is TGCAGTGCTCCCCACGCGAGTCAGCTGCTCTACGGGCAGTACTTC. This codes for CSAPHASQLLYGQYF.

This clonotype has a count of ten or more. The chain combines TRBV4-1 with TRBJ2-7; the D is unclear. V was shortened by 1 base and J by 7 bases, with 11 bases between the two germline ends. The CDR3 has 13 residues. CDR1 is MGHRA and CDR2 is YSYEKL in the germline V gene. This CDR3 is CASSQGPEEEQYF. The CDR3 nucleotides read TGCGCCAGCAGCCAAGGGCCCGAGGAGGAGCAGTACTTC.

This chain uses TRBV11-2 with TRBJ2-7; TRBD2 agrees at 7 bases. Germline CDR1 reads SGHAT; CDR2 reads FQNNGV. The CDR3 spans 15 residues. V lost 5 bases to trimming and J lost 2 bases; unmatched junction nucleotides: 9. The CDR3 DNA reads as TGTGCCAGCAGCCCCCGCCGCGGGAGTGCCTACGAGCAGTACTTC. It is translated as CASSPRRGSAYEQYF.

Note on this clonotype: One base away lies a much larger clone, so this may be a sequencing read error. The genes are TRBV9 and TRBJ2-3; TRBD2 might be the D (6 bases). Germline loops: CDR1 SGDLS, CDR2 YYNGEE. CDR3 length: 14 amino acids. With 4 bases removed from V and 3 bases from J, the gap between germline ends came to 12 bases. CDR3 in amino acids: CASSRRGDTDTQYF. DNA for the CDR3: TGTGCCAGCAGCAGGAGGGGAGATACAGATACGCAGTATTTT.